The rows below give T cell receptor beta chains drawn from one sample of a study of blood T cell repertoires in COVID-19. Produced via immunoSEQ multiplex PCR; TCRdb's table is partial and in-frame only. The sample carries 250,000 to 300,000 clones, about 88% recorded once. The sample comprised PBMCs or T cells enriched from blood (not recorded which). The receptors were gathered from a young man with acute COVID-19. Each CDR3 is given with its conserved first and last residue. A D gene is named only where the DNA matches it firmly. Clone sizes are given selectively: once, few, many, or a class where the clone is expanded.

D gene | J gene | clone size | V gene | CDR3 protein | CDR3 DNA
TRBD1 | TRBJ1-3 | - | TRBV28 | CASSSQGVENTIYF | TGTGCCAGCAGTTCCCAGGGGGTGGAGAACACCATATATTTT
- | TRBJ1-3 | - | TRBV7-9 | CASSRSGNTIYF | TGTGCCAGCAGCCGGAGTGGAAACACCATATATTTT
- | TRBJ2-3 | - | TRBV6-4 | CASSGGSTDTQYF | TGTGCCAGCAGCGGGGGAAGCACAGATACGCAGTATTTT
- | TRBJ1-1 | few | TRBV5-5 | CASSTLSNTEAFF | TGTGCCAGCAGCACCCTATCAAACACTGAAGCTTTCTTT
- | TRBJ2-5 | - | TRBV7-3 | CASSLSSSVAETQYF | TGTGCCAGCAGCTTATCTAGTTCGGTAGCGGAGACCCAGTACTTC
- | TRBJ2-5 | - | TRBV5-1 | CASYLTEETQYF | TGCGCCAGCTATCTGACTGAAGAGACCCAGTACTTC
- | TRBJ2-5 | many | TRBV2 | CASSEGGIQYF | TGTGCCAGCAGTGAAGGAGGCATCCAGTACTTC
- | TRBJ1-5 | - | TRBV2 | CASSKTGSSNEPQHF | TGTGCCAGCAGTAAAACCGGGTCCTCAAATGAGCCCCAGCATTTT
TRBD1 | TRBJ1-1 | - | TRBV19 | CASSTRQGKAFF | TGTGCCAGTAGTACCAGACAGGGGAAGGCTTTCTTT
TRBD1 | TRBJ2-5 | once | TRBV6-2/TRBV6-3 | CASSYFLPEGQGVGETQYF | TGTGCCAGCAGTTACTTTCTCCCGGAAGGACAGGGGGTTGGAGAGACCCAGTACTTC
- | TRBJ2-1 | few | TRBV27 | CASSPGTRPDEQFF | TGTGCCAGCAGTCCGGGGACACGGCCCGATGAGCAGTTCTTC
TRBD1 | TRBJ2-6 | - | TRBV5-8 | CASSLMWTGFSGANVLTF | TGTGCCAGCAGCTTGATGTGGACAGGGTTCTCTGGGGCCAACGTCCTGACTTTC
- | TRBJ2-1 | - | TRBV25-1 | CASSDQQRVQFF | TGTGCCAGCAGTGATCAACAGAGGGTGCAGTTCTTC
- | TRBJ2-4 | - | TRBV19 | CASRKRGTIEGNIQYF | TGTGCCAGTAGGAAACGTGGGACAATTGAGGGAAACATTCAGTACTTC
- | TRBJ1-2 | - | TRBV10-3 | CAISETQNYGYTF | TGTGCCATCAGTGAGACACAGAACTATGGCTACACCTTC
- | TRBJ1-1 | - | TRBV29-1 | CSADRRNTEAFF | TGCAGCGCCGACAGACGGAACACTGAAGCTTTCTTT
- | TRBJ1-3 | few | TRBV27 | CASSLGANPGNTIYF | TGTGCCAGCAGTTTGGGGGCCAACCCTGGAAACACCATATATTTT
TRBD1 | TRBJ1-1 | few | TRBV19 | CASSTGQGDTEAFF | TGTGCCAGTAGTACGGGGCAGGGGGACACTGAAGCTTTCTTT
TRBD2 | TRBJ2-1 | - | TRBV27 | CASSSPGRGGSYNEQFF | TGTGCCAGCAGTTCCCCCGGGCGGGGGGGTTCCTACAATGAGCAGTTCTTC
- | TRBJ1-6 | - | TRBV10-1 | CASSESRISPLHF | TGCGCCAGCAGTGAGTCGCGGATTTCACCCCTCCACTTT
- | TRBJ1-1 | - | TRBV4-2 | CASSQDLRNTEAFF | TGTGCCAGCAGCCAAGATCTCCGGAACACTGAAGCTTTCTTT
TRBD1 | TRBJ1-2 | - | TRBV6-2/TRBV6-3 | CASSPRGRGNYGYTF | TGTGCCAGCAGTCCCCGCGGCAGGGGGAACTATGGCTACACCTTC
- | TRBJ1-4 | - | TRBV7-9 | CASRSRGGDNEKLFF | TGTGCCAGCAGATCCCGTGGAGGGGATAATGAAAAACTGTTTTTT
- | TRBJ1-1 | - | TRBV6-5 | CASSYGRGNTEAFF | TGTGCCAGCAGCTACGGACGGGGGAACACTGAAGCTTTCTTT
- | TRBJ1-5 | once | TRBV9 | CASSVGTANQPQHF | TGTGCCAGCAGCGTAGGGACAGCCAATCAGCCCCAGCATTTT
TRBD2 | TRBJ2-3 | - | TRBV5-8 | CASSVLAGGTDTQYF | TGTGCCAGCAGCGTCCTAGCGGGGGGCACAGATACGCAGTATTTT
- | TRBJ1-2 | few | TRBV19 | CASTSGTVGYTF | TGTGCCAGCACGTCAGGAACGGTCGGCTACACCTTC
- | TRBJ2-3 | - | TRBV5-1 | CASSLVERDTQYF | TGTGCCAGCAGCTTGGTTGAGAGAGATACGCAGTATTTT
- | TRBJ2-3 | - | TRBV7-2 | CASSSHASDTQYF | TGTGCCAGCAGCTCCCACGCGTCAGATACGCAGTATTTT
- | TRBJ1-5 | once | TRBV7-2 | CASSLGGGGPQPQHF | TGTGCCAGCAGCTTAGGAGGTGGGGGCCCCCAGCCCCAGCATTTT
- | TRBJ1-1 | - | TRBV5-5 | CASSPTPGQSTGAFF | TGTGCCAGCAGCCCTACCCCCGGACAGTCCACGGGGGCTTTCTTT
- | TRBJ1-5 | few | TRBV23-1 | CASSQSGWAGNQPQHF | TGCGCCAGCAGTCAATCGGGCTGGGCAGGGAATCAGCCCCAGCATTTT
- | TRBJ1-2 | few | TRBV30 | CAWREGLTYGYTF | TGTGCCTGGAGAGAGGGTCTAACGTATGGCTACACCTTC
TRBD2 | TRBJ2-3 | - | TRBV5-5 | CASSLGTGGTDTQYF | TGTGCCAGCAGCTTGGGAACGGGAGGGACAGATACGCAGTATTTT
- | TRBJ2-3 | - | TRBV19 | CASRPPSGTTDTQYF | TGTGCCAGTAGACCCCCCTCCGGGACTACAGATACGCAGTATTTT
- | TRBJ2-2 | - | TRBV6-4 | CASSPHPQLVTGELFF | TGTGCCAGCAGTCCGCACCCTCAGTTGGTCACCGGGGAGCTGTTTTTT
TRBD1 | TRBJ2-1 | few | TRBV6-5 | CASVGTGTGYNEQFF | TGTGCCAGCGTTGGGACCGGGACAGGGTACAATGAGCAGTTCTTC
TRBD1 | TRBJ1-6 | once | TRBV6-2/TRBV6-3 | CASSTRDRGPNSPLHF | TGTGCCAGCAGCACCCGCGACAGGGGACCTAATTCACCCCTCCACTTT
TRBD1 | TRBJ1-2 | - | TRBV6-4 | CASSEGQGRKNGYTF | TGTGCCAGCAGTGAAGGACAGGGAAGGAAAAATGGCTACACCTTC
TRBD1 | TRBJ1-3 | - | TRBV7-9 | CASSLGTGSSGNTIYF | TGTGCCAGCAGCTTAGGGACAGGGAGCTCTGGAAACACCATATATTTT
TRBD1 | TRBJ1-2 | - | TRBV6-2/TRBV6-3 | CASSGTGDYGYTF | TGTGCCAGCAGCGGGACAGGGGACTATGGCTACACCTTC
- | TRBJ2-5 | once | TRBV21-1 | CAIKDPSRETQYF | TGTGCCATCAAGGACCCTAGCCGGGAGACCCAGTACTTC
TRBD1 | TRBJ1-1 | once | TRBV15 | CATSRSDRGRTEAFF | TGTGCCACCAGCAGGTCTGACAGGGGGCGGACTGAAGCTTTCTTT
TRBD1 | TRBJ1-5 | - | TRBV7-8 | CASSSTGFNQPQHF | TGTGCCAGCAGCTCGACAGGGTTTAATCAGCCCCAGCATTTT
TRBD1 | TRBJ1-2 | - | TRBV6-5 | CASGTGGGFDGYTF | TGTGCCAGTGGGACAGGGGGCGGGTTCGATGGCTACACCTTC
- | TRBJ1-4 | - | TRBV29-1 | CSVADAELFF | TGCAGCGTTGCCGATGCAGAACTGTTTTTT
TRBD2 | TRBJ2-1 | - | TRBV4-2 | CASSQLAGGPNNEQFF | TGTGCCAGCAGCCAACTAGCGGGAGGACCCAACAATGAGCAGTTCTTC
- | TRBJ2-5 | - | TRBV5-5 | CASSPTLLAETQYF | TGTGCCAGCAGCCCCACCCTTCTTGCGGAGACCCAGTACTTC
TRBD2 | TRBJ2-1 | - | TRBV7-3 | CASSRGLAGEGEQFF | TGTGCCAGCAGCCGGGGACTAGCGGGAGAGGGAGAGCAGTTCTTC
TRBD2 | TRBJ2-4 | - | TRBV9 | CASSVEAGGAKNIQYF | TGTGCCAGCAGCGTAGAAGCGGGGGGTGCCAAAAACATTCAGTACTTC
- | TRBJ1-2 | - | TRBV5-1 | CASSLGLWAGSNYGYTF | TGCGCCAGCAGCTTGGGTCTATGGGCAGGGTCCAACTATGGCTACACCTTC
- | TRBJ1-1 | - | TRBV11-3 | CASSSGHLEAFF | TGTGCCAGCAGCTCAGGACACCTTGAAGCTTTCTTT
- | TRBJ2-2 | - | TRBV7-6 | CASSLVEGGELFF | TGTGCCAGCAGCTTAGTCGAGGGCGGGGAGCTGTTTTTT
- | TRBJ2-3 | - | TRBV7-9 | CLGAPPDTQYF | TGTCTGGGGGCCCCCCCAGATACGCAGTATTTT